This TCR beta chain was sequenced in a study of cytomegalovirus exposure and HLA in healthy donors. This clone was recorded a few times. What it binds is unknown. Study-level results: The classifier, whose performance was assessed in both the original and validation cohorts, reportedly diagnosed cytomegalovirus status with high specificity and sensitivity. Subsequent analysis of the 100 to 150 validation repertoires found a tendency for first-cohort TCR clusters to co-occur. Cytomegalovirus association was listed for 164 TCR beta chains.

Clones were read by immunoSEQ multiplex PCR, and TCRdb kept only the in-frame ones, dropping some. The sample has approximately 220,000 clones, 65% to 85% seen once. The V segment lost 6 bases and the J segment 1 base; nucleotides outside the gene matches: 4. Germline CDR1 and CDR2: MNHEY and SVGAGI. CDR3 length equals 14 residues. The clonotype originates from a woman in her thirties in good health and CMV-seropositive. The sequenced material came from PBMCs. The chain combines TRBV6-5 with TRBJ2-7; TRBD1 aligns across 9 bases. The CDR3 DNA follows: TGTGCCAGCAGCATGGACAGGGGATCCTACGAGCAGTACTTC. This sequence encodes CASSMDRGSYEQYF.